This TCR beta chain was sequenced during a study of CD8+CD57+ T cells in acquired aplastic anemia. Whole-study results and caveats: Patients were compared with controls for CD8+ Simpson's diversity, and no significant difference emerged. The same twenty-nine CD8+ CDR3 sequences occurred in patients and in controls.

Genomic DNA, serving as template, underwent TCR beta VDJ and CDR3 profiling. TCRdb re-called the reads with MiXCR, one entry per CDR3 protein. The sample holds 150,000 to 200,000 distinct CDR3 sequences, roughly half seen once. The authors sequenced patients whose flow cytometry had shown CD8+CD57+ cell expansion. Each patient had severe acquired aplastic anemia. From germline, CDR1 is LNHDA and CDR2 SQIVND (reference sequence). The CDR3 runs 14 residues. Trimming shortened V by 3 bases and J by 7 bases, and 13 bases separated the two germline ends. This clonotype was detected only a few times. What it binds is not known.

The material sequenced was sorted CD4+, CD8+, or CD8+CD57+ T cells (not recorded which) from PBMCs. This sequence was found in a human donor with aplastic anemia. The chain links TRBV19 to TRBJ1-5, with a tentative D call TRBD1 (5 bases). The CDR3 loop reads CASSIGPGKQPQHF. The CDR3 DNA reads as TGTGCCAGTAGTATCGGCCCAGGGAAACAGCCCCAGCATTTT. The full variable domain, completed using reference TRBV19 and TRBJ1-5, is DGGITQSPKYLFRKEGQNVTLSCEQNLNHDAMYWYRQDPGQGLRLIYYSQIVNDFQKGDIAEGYSVSREKKESFPLTVTSAQKNPTAFYLCASSIGPGKQPQHFGDGTRLSIL.